The 14 T cell receptor beta chains reported below all come from one sample, sequenced in a study of blood T cell repertoires in COVID-19. Generated by immunoSEQ multiplex PCR, the TCRdb table keeps only in-frame clones and is missing some. The top ten hold roughly 15% of the sample, which has around 250,000 clones, 85% to 90% seen once. The sample consisted of PBMCs or T cells enriched from blood (not recorded which). These receptors were collected from a man aged 18-30 years who had recovered from COVID-19.

The chain recombines TRBV13 with TRBJ2-3, with D hard to call. The V and J ends lost 0 bases and 0 bases respectively, with 10 bases between them. This CDR3 has 16 residues. CDR1 and CDR2 from the germline V gene are PRHDT and FYEKMQ (reference sequence). DNA for the CDR3: TGTGCCAGCAGCTTAGGTACGGAGCCTAGCACAGATACGCAGTATTTT. This gives the protein CASSLGTEPSTDTQYF.

The CDR3 sequence is CASSLNWGLATNEKLFF. DNA of the CDR3: TGTGCCAGCAGCTTGAATTGGGGGCTGGCAACTAATGAAAAACTGTTTTTT. This rearrangement joins TRBV5-6 to TRBJ1-4; D is perhaps TRBD1 (6 bases). With 1 base removed from V and 0 bases from J, the gap between germline ends came to 13 bases. Germline loops: CDR1 SGHDT, CDR2 YYEEEE. The CDR3 totals 17 residues.

The chain couples TRBV3-1 (or the pseudogene TRBV3-2) to TRBJ1-6, with D unclear. Germline lookup yields CDR1 LGHDT and CDR2 YNNKEL (reference sequence). The V end was cut by 0 bases, the J end by 3 bases, with 6 bases between. The CDR3 has 15 amino acids. The CDR3 DNA is TGTGCCAGCAGCCAAGAGCGCCTCTATAATTCACCCCTCCACTTT. This gives the protein CASSQERLYNSPLHF.

The chain joins TRBV7-3 to TRBJ2-2, with TRBD2 identical over 11 bases. V lost 8 bases, J lost 0 bases, and 11 bases stayed unmatched. Germline assignment: CDR1 SGHTA and CDR2 FQGTGA. The CDR3 is 18 amino acids. The CDR3 protein is CASAKWTSGPTNTGELFF. CDR3 nucleotides: TGTGCCAGCGCAAAGTGGACTAGCGGGCCCACGAACACCGGGGAGCTGTTTTTT.

The chain has TRBV3-1 (or the pseudogene TRBV3-2) and TRBJ1-2; 9 nucleotides line up with TRBD1. V lost 3 bases to trimming and J lost 5 bases; unmatched junction nucleotides: 4. CDR3 size: 14 residues. CDR1 LGHDT and CDR2 YNNKEL come from the germline V gene (reference sequence). CDR3 nucleotides: TGTGCCAGCAGCCAGTCCGGGACAGGGTATGGCTACACCTTC. This gives the protein CASSQSGTGYGYTF.

The chain is built from TRBV3-1 (or the pseudogene TRBV3-2) and TRBJ2-5, with D perhaps TRBD1 (6 bases). The germline CDR1 and CDR2 sequences are LGHDT and YNNKEL (reference sequence). Deletions cut 2 bases from V and 5 bases from J, with 15 bases between. This CDR3 has 15 amino acids. CDR3 sequence reads: CASSQRGKIQETQYF. CDR3 coding DNA: TGTGCCAGCAGCCAAAGGGGGAAAATCCAGGAGACCCAGTACTTC.

The chain has TRBV6-5 and TRBJ1-5; 8 bases map to TRBD1. The CDR3 is 15 residues long. V lost 4 bases, J lost 7 bases, and 9 bases stayed unmatched. Germline values: CDR1 MNHEY, CDR2 SVGAGI. Here the CDR3 reads CASSLNAGGGQPQHF. The CDR3 region has the DNA TGTGCCAGCAGTTTAAATGCAGGGGGCGGCCAGCCCCAGCATTTT.

V usage is TRBV5-4 and J usage is TRBJ2-5; 10 bases match TRBD2. The CDR3 contains 15 residues. Germline CDR1 reads SGHNT; CDR2 reads YYREEE (reference sequence). The V gene end was trimmed by 3 bases and the J gene end by 2 bases; junction bases not matched to a gene: 4. CDR3 DNA: TGTGCCAGCAGCTCCCCGACTAGCGGGCAAGAGACCCAGTACTTC. Translated: CASSSPTSGQETQYF.

This chain joins TRBV5-1 and TRBJ2-1; 11 bases are shared with TRBD2. V lost 6 bases to trimming and J lost 6 bases; unmatched junction nucleotides: 17. The CDR3 has 18 residues. Germline-derived CDR1 and CDR2 are SGHRS and YFSETQ. CDR3 amino acids: CASTSWGGTSGFSNEQFF. CDR3 DNA: TGCGCCAGCACCTCTTGGGGCGGGACTAGCGGCTTTAGCAATGAGCAGTTCTTC.

The chain joins TRBV5-1 to TRBJ2-1; D may be TRBD1 (5 bases). V was trimmed by 1 base and J by 5 bases, leaving 13 bases between them. CDR1 and CDR2 (germline): SGHRS, YFSETQ. The CDR3 is 15 amino acids. This CDR3 is CASSLLAGHDNEQFF. CDR3 nucleotide sequence: TGCGCCAGCAGCTTGTTGGCAGGGCATGACAATGAGCAGTTCTTC.

The chain has TRBV30 and TRBJ1-3; D is ambiguous. Germline assignment: CDR1 GTSNPN and CDR2 SVGIG (reference sequence). This CDR3 comprises 14 residues. Trimming removed 4 bases from V and 1 base from J, with 11 bases in between. The CDR3 nucleotides read TGTGCCTGGACCGTAGGGAGTTCTGGAAACACCATATATTTT. Its translation: CAWTVGSSGNTIYF.

The chain combines TRBV25-1 with TRBJ2-5, with 9 nucleotides matching TRBD2. This CDR3 is built from 15 residues. CDR1 MGHDK and CDR2 SYGVNS come from the germline V gene. The V segment lost 3 bases and the J segment 3 bases; nucleotides outside the gene matches: 5. The CDR3 loop is CASSDKVAGEETQYF. The CDR3 DNA reads as TGTGCCAGCAGTGACAAAGTAGCGGGAGAAGAGACCCAGTACTTC.

This clone was observed a handful of times. In DNA, the CDR3 is TGTGCCAGCAGCTTAGGGAGGGGGGACACCGGGGAGCTGTTTTTT. This translates into CASSLGRGDTGELFF. This chain uses TRBV5-4 with TRBJ2-2; tentatively, D is TRBD2 (7 bases). From germline, CDR1 is SGHNT and CDR2 YYREEE (reference sequence). CDR3 length: 15 residues. Trimming left V 2 bases short and J 3 bases short, with 11 bases between. The variable domain in full, with the rest retrieved from reference TRBV5-4 and TRBJ2-2, is ETGVTQSPTHLIKTRGQQVTLRCSSQSGHNTVSWYQQALGQGPQFIFQYYREEENGRGNFPPRFSGLQFPNYSSELNVNALELDDSALYLCASSLGRGDTGELFFGEGSRLTVL.

The chain employs TRBV9 and TRBJ2-7, with 7 nucleotides matching TRBD1. Germline-derived CDR1 and CDR2 are SGDLS and YYNGEE. The CDR3 length is 13 residues. Trimming removed 2 bases from V and 6 bases from J; junction bases left unmatched: 5. CDR3 DNA: TGTGCCAGCAGCGTTCGATCAGGGGGCGAGCAGTACTTC. It specifies CASSVRSGGEQYF.